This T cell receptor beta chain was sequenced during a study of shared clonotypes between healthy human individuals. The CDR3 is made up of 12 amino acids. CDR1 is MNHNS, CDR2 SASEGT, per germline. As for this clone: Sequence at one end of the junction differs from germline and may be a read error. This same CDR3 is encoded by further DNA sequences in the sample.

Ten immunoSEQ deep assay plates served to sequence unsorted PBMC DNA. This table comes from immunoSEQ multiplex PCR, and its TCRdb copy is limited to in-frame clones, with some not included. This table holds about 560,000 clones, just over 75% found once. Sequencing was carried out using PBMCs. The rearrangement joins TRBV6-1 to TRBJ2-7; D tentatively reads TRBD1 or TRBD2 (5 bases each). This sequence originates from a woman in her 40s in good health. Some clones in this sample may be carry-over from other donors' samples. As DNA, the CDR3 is TGTGCCAGCAGTTGGGGCGACTACGAGCAATACTTC. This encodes CASSWGDYEQYF.